These 4 T cell receptor beta chains came from one sample sequenced in a study of response to subunit inactivated influenza vaccine. TCRdb reprocessed the RT-PCR reads with MiXCR, giving one entry per CDR3 protein. The sample lists 550,000 to 600,000 distinct CDR3 sequences; roughly 10% were seen once. Specimen: PBMCs from blood, collected on the day of vaccination. Source of these receptors: a man aged 50 or older who received an inactivated influenza vaccine.

This sequence joins TRBV29-1 and TRBJ2-7; 12 bases match TRBD2. The CDR3 extends over 16 amino acids. With 1 base clipped from V and 5 bases from J, the junction kept 9 bases outside the gene matches. Germline assignment: CDR1 SQVTM and CDR2 ANQGSEA. The CDR3 coding sequence is TGCAGCGTTGAAGTAGGGACTAGCGGGTTCGTCGACGAGCAGTACTTC. Translated: CSVEVGTSGFVDEQYF.

This clonotype was counted a single time. V is TRBV7-9 and J is TRBJ2-5; 7 bases map to TRBD2. The CDR3 length is 16 residues. Germline trimming cut 5 bases from V and 5 bases from J; bases unmatched to any gene: 14. Germline V gene lookup returns CDR1 SEHNR and CDR2 FQNEAQ (reference sequence). The CDR3 nucleotides are TGTGCCAGCAGCCAAGACTTTTTGACTAGCCGGGAGACCCAGTACTTC. It is translated as CASSQDFLTSRETQYF.

This sequence joins TRBV4-1 and TRBJ1-5, with a tentative D call TRBD1 (6 bases). The length of the CDR3 is 16 residues. V lost 4 bases and J 4 bases, leaving 17 bases between the germline ends. Germline CDR1 MGHRA, CDR2 YSYEKL. The CDR3 DNA follows: TGCGCCAGCAGCCCCCGCTGGGGGGACAAAAATCAGCCCCAGCATTTT. It yields the protein CASSPRWGDKNQPQHF.

The sample holds many counts of this clonotype. The CDR3 nucleotides read TGCGCCAGCAGCTCCGACAACTATGGCTACACCTTC. Protein sequence: CASSSDNYGYTF. The V gene is TRBV5-1, the J gene TRBJ1-2; D gene unclear. The germline gives CDR1 SGHRS, CDR2 YFSETQ. The CDR3 is 12 amino acids. Trimming took 3 bases from V and 2 from J, leaving 5 bases between them.